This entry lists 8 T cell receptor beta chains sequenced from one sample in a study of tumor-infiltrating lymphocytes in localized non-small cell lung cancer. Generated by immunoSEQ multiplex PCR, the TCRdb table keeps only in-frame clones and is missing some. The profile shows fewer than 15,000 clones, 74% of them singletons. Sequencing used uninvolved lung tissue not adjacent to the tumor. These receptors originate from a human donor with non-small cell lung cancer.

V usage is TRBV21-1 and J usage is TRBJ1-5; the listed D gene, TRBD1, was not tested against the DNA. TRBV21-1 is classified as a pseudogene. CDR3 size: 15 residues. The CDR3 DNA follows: TGTGCCAGCAGCACTAACGGGACACCCGATCAGCCCCAGCATTTT. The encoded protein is CASSTNGTPDQPQHF.

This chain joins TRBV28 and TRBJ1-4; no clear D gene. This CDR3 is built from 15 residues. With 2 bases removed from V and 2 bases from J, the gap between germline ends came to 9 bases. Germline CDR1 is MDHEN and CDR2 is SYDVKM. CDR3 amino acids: CASSLASTTNEKLFF. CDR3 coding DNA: TGTGCCAGCAGTTTAGCCTCCACCACTAATGAAAAACTGTTTTTT. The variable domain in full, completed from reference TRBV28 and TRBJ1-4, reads DVKVTQSSRYLVKRTGEKVFLECVQDMDHENMFWYRQDPGLGLRLIYFSYDVKMKEKGDIPEGYSVSREKKERFSLILESASTNQTSMYLCASSLASTTNEKLFFGSGTQLSVL.

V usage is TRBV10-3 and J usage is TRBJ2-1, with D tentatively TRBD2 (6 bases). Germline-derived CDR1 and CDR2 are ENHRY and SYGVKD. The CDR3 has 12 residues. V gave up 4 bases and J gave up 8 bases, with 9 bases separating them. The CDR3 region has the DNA TGTGCCATCAGTGGGGGGGAGTATGAGCAGTTCTTC. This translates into CAISGGEYEQFF.

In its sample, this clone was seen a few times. This CDR3 reads CASSEIRGTEAFF. In DNA form, the CDR3 reads TGTGCCAGCAGTGAAATCAGGGGGACTGAAGCTTTCTTT. The V call is TRBV6-5, the J call TRBJ1-1; 7 bases map to TRBD1. Germline V CDR1 and CDR2: MNHEY, SVGAGI. After removal of 5 bases from V and 5 bases from J, the junction contained 5 bases not matched to a gene. The CDR3 totals 13 residues.

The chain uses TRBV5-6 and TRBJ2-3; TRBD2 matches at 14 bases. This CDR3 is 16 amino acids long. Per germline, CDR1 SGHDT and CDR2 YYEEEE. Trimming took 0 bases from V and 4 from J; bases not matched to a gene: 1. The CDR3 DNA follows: TGTGCCAGCAGCTTGGAGACTAGCGGGGGGGCAGATACGCAGTATTTT. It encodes CASSLETSGGADTQYF. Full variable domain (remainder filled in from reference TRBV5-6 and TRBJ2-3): DAGVTQSPTHLIKTRGQQVTLRCSPKSGHDTVSWYQQALGQGPQFIFQYYEEEERQRGNFPDRFSGHQFPNYSSELNVNALLLGDSALYLCASSLETSGGADTQYFGPGTRLTVL.

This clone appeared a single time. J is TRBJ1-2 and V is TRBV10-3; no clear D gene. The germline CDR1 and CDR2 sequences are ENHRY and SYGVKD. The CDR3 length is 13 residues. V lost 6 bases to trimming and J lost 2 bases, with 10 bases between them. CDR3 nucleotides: TGTGCCATCAGCCCAGATCCAAACTATGGCTACACCTTC. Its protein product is CAISPDPNYGYTF.

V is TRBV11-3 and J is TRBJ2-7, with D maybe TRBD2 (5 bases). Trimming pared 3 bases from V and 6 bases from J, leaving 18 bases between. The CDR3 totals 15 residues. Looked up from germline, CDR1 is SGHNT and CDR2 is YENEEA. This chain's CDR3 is CASSFTRGYGLEQYF. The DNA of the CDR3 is TGTGCCAGCAGCTTTACCCGAGGGTACGGCCTCGAGCAGTACTTC. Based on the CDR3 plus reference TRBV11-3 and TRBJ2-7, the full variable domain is EAGVVQSPRYKIIEKKQPVAFWCNPISGHNTLYWYLQNLGQGPELLIRYENEEAVDDSQLPKDRFSAERLKGVDSTLKIQPAELGDSAVYLCASSFTRGYGLEQYFGPGTRLTVT.

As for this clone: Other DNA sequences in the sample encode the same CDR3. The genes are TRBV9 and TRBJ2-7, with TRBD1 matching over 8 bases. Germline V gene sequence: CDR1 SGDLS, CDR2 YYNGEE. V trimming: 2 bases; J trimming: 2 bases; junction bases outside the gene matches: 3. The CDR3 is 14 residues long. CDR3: CASSVGQGAYEQYF. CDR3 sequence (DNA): TGTGCCAGCAGCGTCGGACAGGGAGCCTACGAGCAGTACTTC.